This TCR beta chain stems from a study of shared clonotypes between healthy human individuals. A single count supports this clone. Profiled with immunoSEQ multiplex PCR; TCRdb holds only in-frame clones, not every one. This sample has approximately 2,000,000 clones, with under 95% found just once. Germline V gives CDR1 SGHRS, CDR2 YFSETQ. This CDR3 contains 13 residues. V lost 5 bases and J 3 bases, leaving 12 bases between the germline ends. This receptor was identified in a man younger than 35 in good health. Some clones in this sample may be carry-over from other donors' samples. The chain joins TRBV5-1 to TRBJ2-7; no firm D call. The source material was naive CD4+ T cells from PBMCs. Subset described: CD45RA+ positively selected. Here the CDR3 DNA reads TGCGCCAGCAGGGCCCAGGCGGTCTACGAGCAGTACTTC. Translated, it gives CASRAQAVYEQYF.